The clone carrying this TCR beta chain was observed a handful of times. CDR3 size: 12 residues. Trimming stripped 4 bases from V and 4 bases from J, with 7 bases between. Germline V CDR1 and CDR2: MGHDK, SYGVNS. Each CDR3 protein is one row after TCRdb ran MiXCR on the RT-PCR reads. In the table there are around 70,000 distinct CDR3 sequences, about a quarter of which are singletons. The data derive from a study of patients and donors after allogeneic stem cell transplantation. Sequenced material: blood, either unsorted or a sorted T cell fraction (not recorded which). This receptor was identified in a human donor who was either an allogeneic HSCT recipient or a stem cell or donor lymphocyte infusion donor (not recorded which). It is not recorded whose cells these are; they may come from a transplant donor. The chain combines TRBV25-1 with TRBJ1-2; D gene ambiguous. The CDR3 nucleotides read TGTGCCAGCAGTGGCACGTCCTATGGCTACACCTTC. Protein product: CASSGTSYGYTF.